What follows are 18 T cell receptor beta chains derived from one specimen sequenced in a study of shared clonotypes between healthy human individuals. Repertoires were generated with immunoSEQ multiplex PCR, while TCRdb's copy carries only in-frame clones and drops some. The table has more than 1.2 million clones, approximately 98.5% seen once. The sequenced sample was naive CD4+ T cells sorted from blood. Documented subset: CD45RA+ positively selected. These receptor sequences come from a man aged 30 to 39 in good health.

CDR3 bases: TGTGCCAGCAGCATGCAGGCTAATTACAATGAGCAGTTCTTC. Translating it yields CASSMQANYNEQFF. The gene calls are TRBV14 and TRBJ2-1, with unresolved D. Trimming took off 5 bases at V and 4 bases at J, with 12 bases between the two ends. The germline gives CDR1 SGHDN, CDR2 FVKESK. The CDR3 is 14 amino acids.

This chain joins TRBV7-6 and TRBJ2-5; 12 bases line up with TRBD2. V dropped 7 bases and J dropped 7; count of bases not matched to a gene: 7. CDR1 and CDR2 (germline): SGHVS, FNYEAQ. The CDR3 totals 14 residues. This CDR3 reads CASTRTSGKGTQYF. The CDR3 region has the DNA TGTGCCAGCACCAGGACTAGCGGGAAGGGGACCCAGTACTTC.

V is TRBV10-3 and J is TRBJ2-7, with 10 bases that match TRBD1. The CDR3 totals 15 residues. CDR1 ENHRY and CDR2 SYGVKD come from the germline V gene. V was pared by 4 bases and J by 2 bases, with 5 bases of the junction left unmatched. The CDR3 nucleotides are TGTGCCATCAGTGCCGGGACAGGGGCTACCTACGAGCAGTACTTC. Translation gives CAISAGTGATYEQYF.

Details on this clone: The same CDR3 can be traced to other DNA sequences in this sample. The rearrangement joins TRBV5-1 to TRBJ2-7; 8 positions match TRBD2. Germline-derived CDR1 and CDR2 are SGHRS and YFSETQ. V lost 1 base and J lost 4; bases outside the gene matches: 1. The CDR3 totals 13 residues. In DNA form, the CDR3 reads TGCGCCAGCAGCTTGTCGGGAGGGTACGAGCAGTACTTC. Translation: CASSLSGGYEQYF.

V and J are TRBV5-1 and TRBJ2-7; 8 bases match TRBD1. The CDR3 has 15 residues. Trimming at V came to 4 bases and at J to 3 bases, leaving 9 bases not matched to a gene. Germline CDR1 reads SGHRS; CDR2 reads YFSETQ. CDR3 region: CASSAPGGANYEQYF. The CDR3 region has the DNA TGCGCCAGCAGCGCGCCAGGGGGCGCTAACTACGAGCAGTACTTC.

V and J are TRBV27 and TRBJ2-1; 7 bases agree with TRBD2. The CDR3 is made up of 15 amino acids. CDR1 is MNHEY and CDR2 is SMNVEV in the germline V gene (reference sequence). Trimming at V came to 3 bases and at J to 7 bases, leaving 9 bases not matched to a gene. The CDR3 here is CASSFPAGSINEQFF. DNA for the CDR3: TGTGCCAGCAGTTTTCCAGCGGGAAGTATAAATGAGCAGTTCTTC.

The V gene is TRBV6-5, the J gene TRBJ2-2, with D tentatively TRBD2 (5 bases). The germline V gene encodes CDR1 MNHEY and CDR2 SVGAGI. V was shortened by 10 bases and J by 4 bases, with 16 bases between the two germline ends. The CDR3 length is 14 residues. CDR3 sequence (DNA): TGTGCCACCTGCCTAGCCGCCGCCACCGGGGAGCTGTTTTTT. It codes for CATCLAAATGELFF.

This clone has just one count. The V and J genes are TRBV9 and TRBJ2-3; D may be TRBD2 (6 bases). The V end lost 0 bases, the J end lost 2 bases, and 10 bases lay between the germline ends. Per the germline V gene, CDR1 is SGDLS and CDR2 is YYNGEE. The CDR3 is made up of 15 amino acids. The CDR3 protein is CASSVVGGTTDTQYF. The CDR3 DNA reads TGTGCCAGCAGCGTAGTCGGCGGGACCACAGATACGCAGTATTTT.

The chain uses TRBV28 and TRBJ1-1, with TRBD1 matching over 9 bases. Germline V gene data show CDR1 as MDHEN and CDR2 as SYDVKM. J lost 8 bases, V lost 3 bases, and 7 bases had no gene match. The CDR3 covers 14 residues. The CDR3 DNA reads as TGTGCCAGCAGTTTTTCGGGACAGGGATTCGAAGCTTTCTTT. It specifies CASSFSGQGFEAFF.

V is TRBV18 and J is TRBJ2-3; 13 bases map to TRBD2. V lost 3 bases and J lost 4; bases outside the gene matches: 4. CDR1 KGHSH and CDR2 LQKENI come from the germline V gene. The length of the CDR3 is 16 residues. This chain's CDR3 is CASSPETSGRADTQYF. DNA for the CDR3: TGTGCCAGCTCACCGGAAACTAGCGGGAGGGCAGATACGCAGTATTTT.

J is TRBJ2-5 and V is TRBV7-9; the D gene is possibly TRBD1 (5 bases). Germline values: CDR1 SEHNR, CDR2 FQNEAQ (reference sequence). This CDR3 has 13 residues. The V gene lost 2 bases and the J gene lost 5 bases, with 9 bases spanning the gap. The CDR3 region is CASSLQGEETQYF. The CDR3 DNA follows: TGTGCCAGCAGCTTACAGGGCGAGGAGACCCAGTACTTC.

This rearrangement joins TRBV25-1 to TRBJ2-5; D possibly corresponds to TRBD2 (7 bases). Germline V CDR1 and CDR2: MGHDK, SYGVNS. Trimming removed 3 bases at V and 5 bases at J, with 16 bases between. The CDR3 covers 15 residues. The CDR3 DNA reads TGTGCCAGCAGTGAGACCGGGGGGCTGGGGGAGACCCAGTACTTC. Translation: CASSETGGLGETQYF.

This CDR3 reads CASSSRAGENTEAFF. DNA of the CDR3: TGCGCCAGCAGCTCCCGGGCCGGAGAGAACACTGAAGCTTTCTTT. The chain is built from TRBV5-1 and TRBJ1-1, with unresolved D. The CDR3 sequence is 15 residues long. Germline CDR1 reads SGHRS; CDR2 reads YFSETQ. V was trimmed by 3 bases and J by 1 base, leaving 13 bases between them.

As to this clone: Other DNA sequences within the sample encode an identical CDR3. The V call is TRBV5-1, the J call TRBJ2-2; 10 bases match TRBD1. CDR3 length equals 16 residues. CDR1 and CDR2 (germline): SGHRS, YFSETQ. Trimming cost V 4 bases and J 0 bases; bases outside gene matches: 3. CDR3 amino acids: CASSPGTGANTGELFF. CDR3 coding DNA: TGCGCCAGCAGCCCCGGGACAGGGGCGAACACCGGGGAGCTGTTTTTT.

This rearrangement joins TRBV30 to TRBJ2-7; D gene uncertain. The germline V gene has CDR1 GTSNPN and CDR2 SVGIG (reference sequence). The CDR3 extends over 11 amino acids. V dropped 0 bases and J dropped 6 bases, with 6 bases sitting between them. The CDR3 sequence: CAWSVSSEQYF. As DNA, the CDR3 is TGTGCCTGGAGTGTTAGTTCCGAGCAGTACTTC.

The CDR3 DNA follows: TGTGCCAGCGGGAGGGGGATTTCGGCTGAAGCTTTCTTT. Translated, it gives CASGRGISAEAFF. This sequence joins TRBV7-8 and TRBJ1-1; D is possibly TRBD1 (6 bases). This CDR3 comprises 13 residues. Trimming took off 8 bases at V and 6 bases at J, with 16 bases between the two ends. Germline assignment: CDR1 SGHVS and CDR2 FQNEAQ.

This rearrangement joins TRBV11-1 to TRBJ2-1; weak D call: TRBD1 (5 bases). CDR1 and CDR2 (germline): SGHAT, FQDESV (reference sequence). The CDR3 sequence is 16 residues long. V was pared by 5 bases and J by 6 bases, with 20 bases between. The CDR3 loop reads CASSQVRVRSPNEQFF. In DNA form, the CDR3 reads TGTGCCAGCAGCCAGGTCAGGGTCAGGTCCCCCAATGAGCAGTTCTTC. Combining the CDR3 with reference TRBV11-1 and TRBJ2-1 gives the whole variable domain EAEVAQSPRYKITEKSQAVAFWCDPISGHATLYWYRQILGQGPELLVQFQDESVVDDSQLPKDRFSAERLKGVDSTLKIQPAELGDSAMYLCASSQVRVRSPNEQFFGPGTRLTVL.

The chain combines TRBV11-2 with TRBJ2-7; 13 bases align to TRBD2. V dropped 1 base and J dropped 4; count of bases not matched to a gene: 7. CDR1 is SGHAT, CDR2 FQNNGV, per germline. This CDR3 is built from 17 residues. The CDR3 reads CASSLGGTSGIGYEQYF. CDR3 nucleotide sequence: TGTGCCAGCAGCTTAGGGGGGACTAGCGGGATAGGATACGAGCAGTACTTC.